A single T cell receptor (beta chain) is shown here with its context. The record originates from a study of blood T cell repertoires in COVID-19. Study-wide background: Samples representing acute and convalescent COVID-19 were sourced from the United States, Italy and Spain. PBMCs, B-cell-depleted T cells, or T cells were the source of the cDNA or gDNA that made up the material.

V lost 3 bases, J lost 7 bases, and 10 bases lay in between. Germline V gene lookup returns CDR1 SNHLY and CDR2 FYNNEI. The CDR3 has 14 amino acids. Clones were read by immunoSEQ multiplex PCR, and TCRdb kept only the in-frame ones, dropping some. The table records roughly 80,000 clones, just over 90% of them present only once. Seattle's cohort entered during active infection and was followed longitudinally. This chain connects TRBV2 to TRBJ1-6; D is unresolved. The origin of this receptor is a man between 50 and 59 years old with COVID-19, enrolled during active disease. Sequencing used peripheral blood. For the CDR3, the DNA is TGTGCCAGCAGTGACAGGAACATCAATTCACCCCTCCACTTT. Protein: CASSDRNINSPLHF.